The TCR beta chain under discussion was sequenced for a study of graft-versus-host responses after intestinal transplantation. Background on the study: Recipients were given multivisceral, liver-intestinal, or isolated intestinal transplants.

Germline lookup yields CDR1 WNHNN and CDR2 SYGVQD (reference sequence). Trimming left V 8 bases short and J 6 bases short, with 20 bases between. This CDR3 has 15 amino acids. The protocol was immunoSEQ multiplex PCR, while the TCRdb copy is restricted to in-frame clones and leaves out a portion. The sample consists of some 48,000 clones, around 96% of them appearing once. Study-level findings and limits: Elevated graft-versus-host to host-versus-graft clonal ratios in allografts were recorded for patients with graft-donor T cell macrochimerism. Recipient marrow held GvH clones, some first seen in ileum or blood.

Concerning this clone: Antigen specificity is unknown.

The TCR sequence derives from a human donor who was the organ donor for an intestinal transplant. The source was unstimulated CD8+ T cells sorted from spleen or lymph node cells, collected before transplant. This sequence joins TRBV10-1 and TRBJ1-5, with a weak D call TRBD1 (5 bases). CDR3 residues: CASPGDQGCIQPQHF. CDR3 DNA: TGCGCCAGCCCAGGCGACCAGGGTTGTATTCAGCCCCAGCATTTT.